The rows below give T cell receptor beta chains drawn from one sample of a study of Graves' ophthalmopathy and Graves' hyperthyroidism. TCRdb itself ran the multiplex PCR reads through MiXCR, one entry per CDR3 protein. This table has roughly 380,000 distinct CDR3 sequences, 15% appearing once. What was sequenced was peripheral blood. These receptors all stem from a woman aged 18-29 years with stable Graves' hyperthyroidism. Both conserved end residues are part of each CDR3. The order of the fields is D gene, V gene, clone size, J gene, CDR3 DNA, CDR3 protein. A D gene is named only where the DNA matches it firmly. Clone sizes are given selectively: once, few, many, or a class where the clone is expanded.

D: -; V: TRBV4-1; size: -; J: TRBJ2-5; DNA: TGCGCCAGCAGCCGTGGGGGTGTTGTGACTCGGGAGACCCAGTACTTC; CDR3: CASSRGGVVTRETQYF
D: -; V: TRBV11-3; size: -; J: TRBJ2-5; DNA: TGTGCCAGCAGCAACCCCCGGGACGGAGAGACCCAGTACTTC; CDR3: CASSNPRDGETQYF
D: TRBD2; V: TRBV20-1; size: -; J: TRBJ2-3; DNA: TGCAGTGCTAGGGCGACTAGCGGGGGCACAGATACGCAGTATTTT; CDR3: CSARATSGGTDTQYF
D: TRBD1; V: TRBV6-1; size: many; J: TRBJ2-7; DNA: TGTGCCAGCAGAGAACCCGGGACAGTCTACGAGCAGTACTTC; CDR3: CASREPGTVYEQYF
D: -; V: TRBV7-9; size: -; J: TRBJ1-2; DNA: TGTGCCAGCAGCCCAGAAAGGGGGGGCTATGGCTACACCTTC; CDR3: CASSPERGGYGYTF
D: -; V: TRBV19; size: many; J: TRBJ1-1; DNA: TGTGCCAGTAGTACCCCCGACAGGCCACGCGGGGCTTTCTTT; CDR3: CASSTPDRPRGAFF
D: TRBD1; V: TRBV12-3/TRBV12-4; size: once; J: TRBJ1-6; DNA: TGTGCCAGCAGTAACCGACAGGGCGTGGGCTCACCCCTCCACTTT; CDR3: CASSNRQGVGSPLHF
D: -; V: TRBV7-9; size: -; J: TRBJ2-1; DNA: TGTGCCAGCAGCTTAGTTGCGGGCTCCTACAATGAGCAGTTCTTC; CDR3: CASSLVAGSYNEQFF
D: -; V: TRBV9; size: once; J: TRBJ2-7; DNA: TGTGCCAGCAGCGTAAGTCCCCTCAACAGAGACTACGAGCAGTACTTC; CDR3: CASSVSPLNRDYEQYF
D: -; V: TRBV6-5; size: many; J: TRBJ1-1; DNA: TGTGCCAGCAGTTACACAGATAACACTGAAGCTTTCTTT; CDR3: CASSYTDNTEAFF
D: TRBD2; V: TRBV6-2/TRBV6-3; size: few; J: TRBJ2-3; DNA: TGTGCCAGCAGTTACCGGGAATTAGCGGGGGGGCCAGATACGCAGTATTTT; CDR3: CASSYRELAGGPDTQYF
D: TRBD1; V: TRBV11-2; size: many; J: TRBJ1-2; DNA: TGTGCCAGCAGCTTGTATACCGGGACAGGGGTCTATGGCTACACCTTC; CDR3: CASSLYTGTGVYGYTF
D: TRBD1; V: TRBV25-1; size: -; J: TRBJ2-7; DNA: TGTGCCAGCAGTGAATCTTACCGGGACAGGGATTCCGCCCCTTCATACGAGCAGTACTTC; CDR3: CASSESYRDRDSAPSYEQYF
D: -; V: TRBV6-1; size: many; J: TRBJ2-7; DNA: TGTGCCAGCAGCACCCCCCCTTACGAGCAGTACTTC; CDR3: CASSTPPYEQYF
D: -; V: TRBV6-5; size: -; J: TRBJ1-1; DNA: TGTGCCAGCAGCTCTCGGGGACGGAGGAACACTGAAGCTTTCTTT; CDR3: CASSSRGRRNTEAFF
D: -; V: TRBV5-4; size: -; J: TRBJ1-3; DNA: TGTGCCAGCAGCTCCTTAGGAGGGGCGCTCTCTGGAAACACCATATATTTT; CDR3: CASSSLGGALSGNTIYF
D: -; V: TRBV6-1; size: -; J: TRBJ2-7; DNA: TGTGCCAGCAGTGAGGTGCGGGGTTACGGCGAGCAGTACTTC; CDR3: CASSEVRGYGEQYF
D: TRBD1; V: TRBV12-3/TRBV12-4; size: many; J: TRBJ1-6; DNA: TGTGCCAGCACTCTTTCCGGGACAGGGGTATCACCCCTCCACTTT; CDR3: CASTLSGTGVSPLHF
D: -; V: TRBV12-3/TRBV12-4; size: many; J: TRBJ1-1; DNA: TGTGCCAGCAGTTTTCGGCAGTCTTACACTGAAGCTTTCTTT; CDR3: CASSFRQSYTEAFF
D: -; V: TRBV9; size: few; J: TRBJ1-1; DNA: TGTGCCAGCAGCCCCATGGGGCGGGCCACTGAAGCTTTCTTT; CDR3: CASSPMGRATEAFF
D: TRBD1; V: TRBV6-2/TRBV6-3; size: many; J: TRBJ2-7; DNA: TGTGCCAGCAGTTGGACAGGCCGAAGCTCCTACGAGCAGTACTTC; CDR3: CASSWTGRSSYEQYF
D: -; V: TRBV11-3; size: many; J: TRBJ1-5; DNA: TGTGCCAGCAGCTTATTTTCGGGGTCAAATCAGCCCCAGCATTTT; CDR3: CASSLFSGSNQPQHF
D: -; V: TRBV5-1; size: few; J: TRBJ2-7; DNA: TGCGCCAGCAGCCTCCGGGGGCCGATGGGAGAGCAGTACTTC; CDR3: CASSLRGPMGEQYF
D: TRBD1; V: TRBV27; size: many; J: TRBJ1-5; DNA: TGTGCCAGCAGCCCACAGGGGGCAGACAATCAGCCCCAGCATTTT; CDR3: CASSPQGADNQPQHF